Shown below are 16 T cell receptor beta chains from a single sample sequenced in a study of naive and memory T cell subsets. For these TCRs, the target antigens are not known. Two oligonucleotides, mixed equimolar, formed the beta constant-region primer covering TRBC1 and TRBC2. The ligated cDNA underwent four PCR rounds using SP2 and nested alpha and beta constant-region primers. TCRdb reprocessed the UMI-ligation and nested PCR reads via MiXCR and lists one record per CDR3 protein. The sample records more than 95,000 distinct CDR3 sequences, approximately 15% being singletons. Overall study results and limits: Especially in CD8 cells, naive repertoires contained a few larger clonotypes, possibly CD45RA-re-expressing memory cells.

The source material was naive CD8+ T cells from blood. All receptors derive from a human donor in good health.

This clonotype was detected only a few times. The gene calls are TRBV29-1 and TRBJ1-2, with a weak D call TRBD1 (6 bases). CDR1 and CDR2 from the germline V gene are SQVTM and ANQGSEA. The CDR3 consists of 15 residues. V lost 5 bases and J lost 8, with 24 bases in between. This CDR3 is CSVFVPLTGLDGYTF. The CDR3 bases are TGCAGCGTTTTTGTACCCCTGACAGGTCTGGACGGCTACACCTTC. The variable domain in full, with the rest retrieved from reference TRBV29-1 and TRBJ1-2, is SAVISQKPSRDICQRGTSLTIQCQVDSQVTMMFWYRQQPGQSLTLIATANQGSEATYESGFVIDKFPISRPNLTFSTLTVSNMSPEDSSIYLCSVFVPLTGLDGYTFGSGTRLTVV.

Many counts were recorded for this clonotype. CDR3 sequence reads: CASSYSSGPTEAFF. DNA for the CDR3: TGTGCCAGCAGTTACTCTTCCGGACCCACTGAAGCTTTCTTT. The J gene is TRBJ1-1, the V gene TRBV6-6; no reliable D call. With 0 bases removed from V and 4 bases from J, the gap between germline ends came to 9 bases. This CDR3 contains 14 residues. Germline V gene data show CDR1 as MNHNY and CDR2 as SVGAGI (reference sequence).

The V call is TRBV7-9, the J call TRBJ2-3; no clear D gene. Deletions cut 6 bases from V and 5 bases from J, with 12 bases between. CDR3 length equals 13 residues. Germline V gives CDR1 SEHNR, CDR2 FQNEAQ (reference sequence). The CDR3 bases are TGTGCCAGCAGGGGTAACAGTGGAGATACGCAGTATTTT. Its translation is CASRGNSGDTQYF.

The V gene is TRBV6-5, the J gene TRBJ2-5, with TRBD2 identical over 9 bases. The V gene end was trimmed by 6 bases and the J gene end by 1 base; junction bases not matched to a gene: 15. Germline lookup yields CDR1 MNHEY and CDR2 SVGAGI. This CDR3 comprises 18 residues. Here the CDR3 reads CASSRSHRLAETQETQYF. The CDR3 nucleotides read TGTGCCAGCAGCCGCTCCCATCGACTAGCGGAGACCCAAGAGACCCAGTACTTC.

In its sample, this clonotype was seen a few times. The rearrangement links TRBV27 to TRBJ2-5; 8 positions agree with TRBD1. Germline values: CDR1 MNHEY, CDR2 SMNVEV (reference sequence). J lost 5 bases, V lost 2 bases, and 4 bases had no gene match. This CDR3 comprises 14 residues. This CDR3 is CASSLIQGVETQYF. The CDR3 nucleotides are TGTGCCAGCAGTTTAATACAGGGGGTGGAGACCCAGTACTTC.

As for this clonotype: Sequence at one end of the junction differs from germline and may be a read error. The J gene is TRBJ2-5, the V gene TRBV6-5, with 11 bases fitting TRBD2. The germline V gene encodes CDR1 MNHEY and CDR2 SVGAGI. There are 13 residues in the CDR3. This CDR3 is CASTTSGRETQHF. Here the CDR3 DNA reads TGTGCCAGCACAACTAGCGGGAGAGAGACCCAGCACTTC.

V usage is TRBV6-5 and J usage is TRBJ1-1; D is perhaps TRBD1 (5 bases). The germline V and J ends were trimmed by 2 bases and 11 bases, with 21 bases remaining between them. The CDR3 has 15 amino acids. Germline CDR1 is MNHEY and CDR2 is SVGAGI. The CDR3 reads CASSYTGEWGRSAFF. DNA for the CDR3: TGTGCCAGCAGTTACACGGGCGAGTGGGGCAGGTCGGCTTTCTTT.

This clonotype was counted a few times. The rearrangement uses TRBV7-3 and TRBJ2-3; 7 positions match TRBD2. From germline, CDR1 is SGHTA and CDR2 FQGTGA. The CDR3 covers 17 residues. Trimming at V came to 4 bases and at J to 0 bases, leaving 10 bases not matched to a gene. Here the CDR3 DNA reads TGTGCCAGCAGCTACGGGATAGGTAGCGGGAGCACAGATACGCAGTATTTT. It codes for CASSYGIGSGSTDTQYF.

The table lists this clonotype with a few counts. The J gene is TRBJ2-5, the V gene TRBV20-1, with no clear D. Trimming pared 3 bases from V and 5 bases from J, leaving 16 bases between. The CDR3 sequence is 14 residues long. Germline V CDR1 and CDR2: DFQATT, SNEGSKA (reference sequence). The CDR3 DNA follows: TGCAGTGCTAGCAAGGACCCCCCGCCGGAGACCCAGTACTTC. Encoded protein: CSASKDPPPETQYF.

This clonotype was counted ten times or more. The rearrangement joins TRBV11-3 to TRBJ1-1, with D possibly TRBD1 on 6 matching bases. Per the germline V gene, CDR1 is SGHNT and CDR2 is YENEEA. The CDR3 consists of 15 residues. Trimming took 0 bases from V and 0 from J, leaving 8 bases between them. CDR3 region: CASSLDDRMNTEAFF. CDR3 sequence (DNA): TGTGCCAGCAGCTTAGATGACAGGATGAACACTGAAGCTTTCTTT.

This rearrangement joins TRBV19 to TRBJ1-2, with 8 bases lining up with TRBD1. After removal of 4 bases from V and 6 bases from J, the junction contained 13 bases not matched to a gene. Germline V gene sequence: CDR1 LNHDA, CDR2 SQIVND (reference sequence). CDR3 length: 16 amino acids. CDR3 region: CASSTGTGLWENGYTF. The DNA of the CDR3 is TGTGCCAGTAGTACGGGGACAGGTTTGTGGGAGAATGGCTACACCTTC. The full variable domain, rest sourced from reference TRBV19 and TRBJ1-2, is DGGITQSPKYLFRKEGQNVTLSCEQNLNHDAMYWYRQDPGQGLRLIYYSQIVNDFQKGDIAEGYSVSREKKESFPLTVTSAQKNPTAFYLCASSTGTGLWENGYTFGSGTRLTVV.

This clonotype was detected many times. The chain recombines TRBV12-3 or TRBV12-4 with TRBJ2-1; the D call may be TRBD1 or TRBD2 (5 bases each). V was cut by 6 bases and J by 6 bases, with 21 bases left in between. The CDR3 totals 16 residues. The DNA of the CDR3 is TGTGCCAGCAGCCCCTGGGACCCACAAGCTGGCAATGAGCAGTTCTTC. Translation: CASSPWDPQAGNEQFF.

In DNA, the CDR3 is TGTGCCAGCAGCTTTACAGGGGACTATGGCTACACCTTC. Amino acid sequence: CASSFTGDYGYTF. The chain carries TRBV7-9 and TRBJ1-2; the match to TRBD1 covers 7 bases. Germline CDR1 is SEHNR and CDR2 is FQNEAQ (reference sequence). The CDR3 runs to 13 residues. V lost 3 bases, J lost 3 bases, and 1 base stayed unmatched.

This clonotype was counted ten times or more. The chain couples TRBV29-1 to TRBJ2-3; D remains ambiguous. This CDR3 spans 9 amino acids. From germline, CDR1 is SQVTM and CDR2 ANQGSEA. CDR3 bases: TGCAGTGATACAGATACGCAGTATTTT. Its translation is CSDTDTQYF.

This clonotype was recorded many times. This rearrangement joins TRBV28 to TRBJ1-2; maybe TRBD1 (5 bases). Germline CDR1 MDHEN, CDR2 SYDVKM. The CDR3 contains 13 residues. V gave up 7 bases and J gave up 4 bases, with 13 bases separating them. CDR3 nucleotide sequence: TGTGCCAGCATGGGGCTTTGGCCCTATGGCTACACCTTC. It encodes CASMGLWPYGYTF.

This clonotype was recorded many times. The chain couples TRBV14 to TRBJ2-7; TRBD1 agrees at 7 bases. CDR3 length: 15 amino acids. CDR1 is SGHDN, CDR2 FVKESK, per germline. The V segment lost 5 bases and the J segment 3 bases; nucleotides outside the gene matches: 10. The DNA for the CDR3 is TGTGCCAGCAGCGCGCCCCTGACAGGGCGCTACGAGCAGTACTTC. It codes for CASSAPLTGRYEQYF.